This record looks at one T cell receptor beta chain sequence and its context. Its antigen is not known. The data belong to a study of response to subunit inactivated influenza vaccine. Study-level results: The study's authors posited that every seasonal influenza vaccination enlists few new T cells.

TCRdb called the RT-PCR reads again in MiXCR, with one record for every CDR3 protein. The sample comprises 280,000 or so distinct CDR3 sequences, just over 20% of which are singletons, and roughly 10% rests with the top ten. This TCR was sampled from a man aged 45 to 70 who received an inactivated influenza vaccine. This specimen consisted of PBMCs from blood, obtained roughly 20 months after vaccination.

The CDR3: CASSMGTDTQYF. The CDR3 bases are TGCGCCAGCAGCATGGGGACAGATACGCAGTATTTT. The J gene is TRBJ2-3, the V gene TRBV5-1; D uncertain. The CDR3 runs to 12 residues. Germline-derived CDR1 and CDR2 are SGHRS and YFSETQ. Trimming pared 4 bases from V and 3 bases from J, leaving 6 bases between.